These 27 T cell receptor beta chains were sequenced from one sample in a study of T-cell reconstitution after alpha-beta-depleted transplantation in children (dated by TCRdb to between 2015 and 2016). The sample's treatment or condition label is to be understood as: allogeneic hematopoietic cell transplantation with graft depleted of TCRalphabeta T cells and CD19 B cells. Library preparation used PCR. The instrument given in TCRdb is Illumina HiSeq 2500. TCR library preparation used molecular barcoding, with unique molecular identifiers applied to normalize quantification of the TCRbeta repertoire. Through fastp at Q25 and MiXCR, TCRdb rebuilt clones from the public reads, retaining in-frame beta chains. Entries that share a CDR3 protein sequence are merged under the most common genes and DNA. The sample has approximately 85,000 distinct CDR3 sequences on record, about a sixth of them singletons. Roughly a fifth of the sample is held by the ten biggest clonotypes.

This specimen was PBMCs, mostly from graft donor cells, taken 180 days after TCRalphabeta/CD19-depleted stem cell transplant. These TCRs come from a male patient under 10 years old who had a stem cell transplant for acute lymphoblastic leukemia, so the T cells may come from the graft donor.

This clonotype was detected ten times or more. The rearrangement links TRBV20-1 to TRBJ2-1; D possibly corresponds to TRBD2 (5 bases). Trimming stripped 5 bases from V and 7 bases from J, with 9 bases between. The CDR3 covers 11 residues. CDR1 is DFQATT and CDR2 is SNEGSKA in the germline V gene (reference sequence). The DNA for the CDR3 is TGCAGTGCTTCGGGGTGGAATGAGCAGTTCTTC. This translates into CSASGWNEQFF.

About this clonotype: A much larger clone differs by one base, so this may be a read error. V is TRBV7-2 and J is TRBJ2-3; the D gene could be TRBD1 or TRBD2 (6 bases each). Germline assignment: CDR1 SGHTA and CDR2 FQGNSA. CDR3 length: 15 residues. The chain's CDR3 is CASSPILGGTDTQSF. CDR3 nucleotide sequence: TGTGCCAGCAGCCCCATATTGGGGGGCACAGATACGCAGTCTTTT.

The sample holds a few counts of this clonotype. The chain combines TRBV20-1 with TRBJ2-3; D is perhaps TRBD1 (7 bases). The germline gives CDR1 DFQATT, CDR2 SNEGSKA (reference sequence). V was trimmed by 6 bases and J by 4 bases, leaving 17 bases between them. This CDR3 contains 14 residues. The CDR3 DNA reads as TGCAGTGCCACGACAGGGACTTTCCCAGATACGCAGTATTTT. It specifies CSATTGTFPDTQYF.

This clonotype occurred many times. The chain employs TRBV7-2 and TRBJ2-4; D is possibly TRBD1 (6 bases). The CDR3 totals 15 residues. Trimming removed 6 bases from V and 1 base from J, with 13 bases in between. Germline lookup yields CDR1 SGHTA and CDR2 FQGNSA. CDR3 region: CASSLPQGAKNIQYF. DNA of the CDR3: TGTGCCAGCAGTTTGCCCCAGGGGGCCAAAAACATTCAGTACTTC.

The chain has TRBV20-1 and TRBJ1-4; tentatively, D is TRBD1 (6 bases). This CDR3 contains 16 residues. The germline V gene encodes CDR1 DFQATT and CDR2 SNEGSKA (reference sequence). Trimming took 2 bases from V and 7 from J, leaving 20 bases between them. CDR3 amino acids: CSARRGGGRDFEKLFF. CDR3 coding DNA: TGCAGTGCTAGAAGGGGCGGGGGGCGAGATTTTGAAAAACTGTTTTTT.

The chain is built from TRBV5-1 and TRBJ1-5; tentative D call: TRBD1 (5 bases). The CDR3 loop spans 13 amino acids. Between the trimmed V and J ends, which lost 5 bases and 3 bases, there was a span of 9 bases. Germline V gene lookup returns CDR1 SGHRS and CDR2 YFSETQ. CDR3 DNA sequence: TGCGCCAGCAGACGGGGGGACAATCAGCCCCAGCATTTT. This sequence encodes CASRRGDNQPQHF.

The chain has TRBV18 and TRBJ1-1; D remains ambiguous. Trimming removed 4 bases at V and 1 base at J, with 19 bases between. CDR3 length: 17 residues. Germline lookup yields CDR1 KGHSH and CDR2 LQKENI. The DNA of the CDR3 is TGTGCCAGCTCACAACCCGGACCTCCAAAAGGGAACACTGAAGCTTTCTTT. Amino acids: CASSQPGPPKGNTEAFF.

This clonotype has a handful of counts. With a much larger clone just one base away, this may be a read error. The chain couples TRBV20-1 to TRBJ2-1; TRBD2 aligns across 11 bases. CDR1 DFQATT and CDR2 SNEGSKA come from the germline V gene (reference sequence). The CDR3 is 17 residues long. CDR3 sequence: CCARRAGTSGFYNEQFF. The CDR3 DNA is TGCTGTGCTAGAAGGGCGGGGACTAGCGGATTCTACAATGAGCAGTTCTTC.

The chain links TRBV3-1 to TRBJ2-6; D may be TRBD1 or TRBD2 (6 bases each). CDR3 length: 19 residues. Per germline, CDR1 LGHDT and CDR2 YNNKEL (reference sequence). V was pared by 1 base and J by 0 bases, with 16 bases between. CDR3 loop: CASSQGIVGGHSGANVLTF. The CDR3, as DNA: TGTGCCAGCAGCCAAGGTATCGTCGGGGGCCACTCTGGGGCCAACGTCCTGACTTTC.

V is TRBV25-1 and J is TRBJ2-2; 9 bases align to TRBD2. The CDR3 runs to 13 residues. Germline-derived CDR1 and CDR2 are MGHDK and SYGVNS. V was clipped by 8 bases and J by 6 bases; unmatched bases: 4. Here the CDR3 DNA reads TGTGCCAGCCAGGGGACTAGCCCCGGGGAGCTGTTTTTT. It yields the protein CASQGTSPGELFF.

This clonotype was seen once. This chain connects TRBV30 to TRBJ1-5, with D hard to call. CDR3 length: 13 amino acids. V lost 1 base, J lost 3 bases, and 7 bases lay in between. The germline gives CDR1 GTSNPN, CDR2 SVGIG (reference sequence). Here the CDR3 reads CAWSEGHNQPQHF. The CDR3 DNA sequence: TGTGCCTGGAGTGAGGGTCACAATCAGCCCCAGCATTTT.

This clonotype has only a few counts. The chain couples TRBV3-1 to TRBJ2-1; TRBD2 aligns across 8 bases. The V segment lost 0 bases and the J segment 3 bases; nucleotides outside the gene matches: 1. Looked up from germline, CDR1 is LGHDT and CDR2 is YNNKEL (reference sequence). The CDR3 runs to 15 residues. The CDR3 region is CASSQDSGGYNEQFF. The DNA for the CDR3 is TGTGCCAGCAGCCAAGACAGCGGGGGCTACAATGAGCAGTTCTTC.

This clonotype was counted a few times. V usage is TRBV29-1 and J usage is TRBJ2-7; 8 bases are a match to TRBD1. The germline V gene encodes CDR1 SQVTM and CDR2 ANQGSEA. The CDR3 sequence is 13 residues long. V dropped 5 bases and J dropped 2; count of bases not matched to a gene: 5. The CDR3 spells CSVRTGHTYEQYF. DNA of the CDR3: TGCAGCGTTCGGACAGGGCACACCTACGAGCAGTACTTC.

The rearrangement links TRBV7-8 to TRBJ1-5, with TRBD1 identical over 9 bases. The germline CDR1 and CDR2 sequences are SGHVS and FQNEAQ. V shed 3 bases and J 2 bases; nucleotides not matched to a gene: 17. This CDR3 comprises 20 residues. This CDR3 is CASSLARGQGTISGNQPQHF. CDR3 nucleotides: TGTGCCAGCAGCTTGGCCCGGGGACAGGGTACTATTTCGGGCAATCAGCCCCAGCATTTT.

This clonotype was counted between two and nine times. The chain couples TRBV12-3 or TRBV12-4 to TRBJ2-7; D call uncertain. Trimming took 2 bases from V and 0 from J, leaving 14 bases between them. This CDR3 contains 16 residues. The CDR3 DNA follows: TGTGCCAGCAGTTTAAAGGTGGACGTATACTCCTACGAGCAGTACTTC. Translating it yields CASSLKVDVYSYEQYF.

This clonotype appeared a few times. V usage is TRBV12-3 or TRBV12-4 and J usage is TRBJ2-3; D is undetermined. The CDR3 totals 9 residues. Deletions cut 6 bases from V and 10 bases from J, with 5 bases between. The CDR3 DNA follows: TGTGCCAGCAGCCCCCCGCAGTATTTT. The encoded protein is CASSPPQYF.

In its sample, this clonotype is medium-sized (0.01 to 0.1%). The chain recombines TRBV6-5 with TRBJ1-2; D is possibly TRBD1 (5 bases). Germline values: CDR1 MNHEY, CDR2 SVGAGI. V dropped 6 bases and J dropped 3 bases, with 14 bases sitting between them. CDR3 length: 14 amino acids. The DNA for the CDR3 is TGTGCCAGCAGACCAGGGACGCTCCACTATGGCTACACCTTC. Translating it yields CASRPGTLHYGYTF.

The chain employs TRBV12-3 or TRBV12-4 and TRBJ2-5; 13 bases match TRBD2. This CDR3 has 17 residues. J was trimmed by 2 bases and V by 6 bases; bases with no gene match: 9. CDR3 DNA sequence: TGTGCCAGCAGGAAAGCAACGGGACTAGCGGGGCAAGAGACCCAGTACTTC. It is translated as CASRKATGLAGQETQYF.

In this sample, this clonotype turned up a few times. The chain links TRBV9 to TRBJ1-2; tentative D call: TRBD1 (5 bases). The CDR3 loop spans 12 amino acids. Trimming took off 0 bases at V and 5 bases at J, with 5 bases between the two ends. In germline, CDR1 is SGDLS, CDR2 YYNGEE. The CDR3 is CASSVGGYGYTF. Written as DNA, the CDR3 is TGTGCCAGCAGCGTAGGGGGGTATGGCTACACCTTC. Filled out from reference TRBV9 and TRBJ1-2, the complete variable domain reads DSGVTQTPKHLITATGQRVTLRCSPRSGDLSVYWYQQSLDQGLQFLIQYYNGEERAKGNILERFSAQQFPDLHSELNLSSLELGDSALYFCASSVGGYGYTFGSGTRLTVV.

This clonotype has more than one count but fewer than ten. This rearrangement joins TRBV7-8 to TRBJ1-6; D is possibly TRBD1 (6 bases). CDR3 length: 14 residues. Looked up from germline, CDR1 is SGHVS and CDR2 is FQNEAQ. Trimming shortened V by 5 bases and J by 8 bases, and 13 bases separated the two germline ends. The CDR3 protein is CASSPRRQDSPLHF. The CDR3 bases are TGTGCCAGCAGCCCCAGGCGACAGGATTCACCCCTCCACTTT.

This clonotype was seen a handful of times. This chain joins TRBV29-1 and TRBJ2-7; D perhaps matches TRBD1 (5 bases). Trimming stripped 5 bases from V and 2 bases from J, with 19 bases between. The germline CDR1 and CDR2 sequences are SQVTM and ANQGSEA. CDR3 size: 15 residues. CDR3: CSVLFPDSSTYEQYF. The CDR3 region has the DNA TGCAGCGTTTTGTTCCCCGACAGTTCCACCTACGAGCAGTACTTC.

This clonotype has just a few counts. V usage is TRBV3-1 and J usage is TRBJ2-1; 8 nucleotides agree with TRBD2. The CDR3 sequence is 17 residues long. Trimming at V came to 0 bases and at J to 7 bases, leaving 11 bases not matched to a gene. Germline V CDR1 and CDR2: LGHDT, YNNKEL (reference sequence). CDR3 residues: CASSQDPWTSTVNEQFF. In nucleotides, the CDR3 is TGTGCCAGCAGCCAAGATCCTTGGACTAGCACAGTAAATGAGCAGTTCTTC.

This clonotype was recorded at least ten times. The chain joins TRBV12-3 or TRBV12-4 to TRBJ1-5; perhaps TRBD1 as D (5 bases). V lost 5 bases and J lost 5, with 10 bases in between. This CDR3 has 13 residues. CDR3 sequence: CASSAGGDQPQHF. Written as DNA, the CDR3 is TGTGCCAGCAGTGCGGGAGGGGATCAGCCCCAGCATTTT.

The table lists this clonotype with many counts. The CDR3 here is CASSLGQGVETQYF. CDR3 coding DNA: TGTGCCAGCAGCCTGGGACAGGGCGTAGAGACCCAGTACTTC. The chain links TRBV7-2 to TRBJ2-5, with 9 bases matching TRBD1. The CDR3 is made up of 14 amino acids. Germline V gene sequence: CDR1 SGHTA, CDR2 FQGNSA. J lost 4 bases, V lost 5 bases, and 5 bases had no gene match.

The gene calls are TRBV5-1 and TRBJ2-3; 11 positions match TRBD2. This CDR3 comprises 18 residues. V was pared by 3 bases and J by 1 base, with 10 bases of the junction left unmatched. Germline V gene data show CDR1 as SGHRS and CDR2 as YFSETQ. The CDR3 spells CASSWPRGSGGGTDTQYF. The CDR3 nucleotides read TGCGCCAGCAGCTGGCCCCGGGGTAGCGGGGGGGGCACAGATACGCAGTATTTT.

The V and J genes are TRBV5-1 and TRBJ1-1, with D tentatively TRBD1 (5 bases). The CDR3 contains 15 residues. The V gene's germline CDR1 is SGHRS and CDR2 YFSETQ. Deletions cut 5 bases from V and 0 bases from J, with 14 bases between. The CDR3 sequence is CASSPLRGMNTEAFF. For the CDR3, the DNA is TGCGCCAGCAGTCCTCTTAGGGGCATGAACACTGAAGCTTTCTTT.

This clonotype has a handful of counts. J is TRBJ2-7 and V is TRBV11-2; unclear D gene. The germline CDR1 and CDR2 sequences are SGHAT and FQNNGV. V was clipped by 7 bases and J by 3 bases, with 19 bases between them. The CDR3 covers 15 residues. The CDR3 nucleotides are TGTGCCAGCACCCCCGTAGCAAAGGAAGACTACGAGCAGTACTTC. Translated, it gives CASTPVAKEDYEQYF.